The 26 T cell receptor beta chains in this list originate from one sample, sequenced in a study of blood T cell repertoires in COVID-19. The protocol was immunoSEQ multiplex PCR, while the TCRdb copy is restricted to in-frame clones and leaves out a portion. This table holds approximately 240,000 clones, roughly 80% found once. Material for sequencing was peripheral blood. Source of these receptors: an elderly woman with active or convalescent COVID-19.

J is TRBJ1-3 and V is TRBV4-1; the match to TRBD1 covers 9 bases. The J segment lost 3 bases and the V segment lost 3 bases, leaving 3 bases of the junction unmatched. The CDR3 extends over 15 amino acids. Germline CDR1 and CDR2: MGHRA and YSYEKL. CDR3 sequence reads: CASSQRQGDGNTIYF. The CDR3 nucleotides read TGCGCCAGCAGCCAGCGACAGGGGGATGGAAACACCATATATTTT.

CDR3: CASSLTDTQYF. Here the CDR3 DNA reads TGCGCCAGCAGCCTCACAGATACGCAGTATTTT. This chain joins TRBV5-1 and TRBJ2-3; no firm D call. The CDR3 has 11 residues. Germline lookup yields CDR1 SGHRS and CDR2 YFSETQ. V shed 4 bases and J shed 2 bases, with 2 bases lying between them.

The gene calls are TRBV28 and TRBJ2-7; the D gene is possibly TRBD2 (6 bases). Per germline, CDR1 MDHEN and CDR2 SYDVKM. Between the trimmed V and J ends, which lost 2 bases and 6 bases, there was a span of 8 bases. The CDR3 is 12 residues long. CDR3 region: CASSLRGLEQYF. DNA for the CDR3: TGTGCCAGCAGTTTAAGGGGACTCGAGCAGTACTTC.

The chain has TRBV9 and TRBJ1-6; tentatively, D is TRBD1 (5 bases). Trimming stripped 3 bases from V and 5 bases from J, with 15 bases between. CDR1 and CDR2 (germline): SGDLS, YYNGEE. The CDR3 is 16 residues long. The CDR3 protein is CASSAYGHPDNSPLHF. The CDR3 region has the DNA TGTGCCAGCAGCGCCTACGGACACCCGGATAATTCACCCCTCCACTTT.

In its sample, this clone was seen once. The chain couples TRBV6-6 to TRBJ1-1, with TRBD1 matching over 7 bases. CDR3 length: 16 residues. Germline V gives CDR1 MNHNY, CDR2 SVGAGI (reference sequence). Trimming took 5 bases from V and 7 from J; bases not matched to a gene: 16. DNA for the CDR3: TGTGCCAGCAGTCACGGGACAGCCGGACTCGCCTTTGAAGCTTTCTTT. Encoded protein: CASSHGTAGLAFEAFF.

V usage is TRBV5-4 and J usage is TRBJ1-1; D not certain. CDR3 length: 12 residues. The V and J ends lost 3 bases and 7 bases respectively, with 10 bases between them. CDR1 is SGHNT and CDR2 is YYREEE in the germline V gene (reference sequence). CDR3 bases: TGTGCCAGCAGCTCGAGGGAAGATGAAGCTTTCTTT. The encoded protein is CASSSREDEAFF.

This clone occurred once. The J gene is TRBJ1-6, the V gene TRBV11-1, with no clear D. CDR3 length: 15 residues. The germline V and J ends were trimmed by 4 bases and 0 bases, with 7 bases remaining between them. Germline values: CDR1 SGHAT, CDR2 FQDESV (reference sequence). The CDR3 sequence is CASSSRASYNSPLHF. Written as DNA, the CDR3 is TGTGCCAGCAGCTCCCGAGCCTCCTATAATTCACCCCTCCACTTT.

This chain links TRBV5-1 with TRBJ1-2; D gene unclear. This CDR3 region has 14 residues. The V and J ends lost 3 bases and 8 bases respectively, with 17 bases between them. Germline V gives CDR1 SGHRS, CDR2 YFSETQ. The CDR3 region is CASSSGRGAGGYTF. In DNA, the CDR3 is TGCGCCAGCAGCTCTGGACGGGGTGCGGGGGGCTACACCTTC. The whole variable domain, filled in from reference TRBV5-1 and TRBJ1-2, reads KAGVTQTPRYLIKTRGQQVTLSCSPISGHRSVSWYQQTPGQGLQFLFEYFSETQRNKGNFPGRFSGRQFSNSRSEMNVSTLELGDSALYLCASSSGRGAGGYTFGSGTRLTVV.

The V and J genes are TRBV6-1 and TRBJ2-7; TRBD2 matches at 11 bases. V lost 2 bases to trimming and J lost 2 bases; unmatched junction nucleotides: 5. Germline CDR1 and CDR2: MNHNS and SASEGT. The CDR3 is made up of 16 amino acids. CDR3 protein: CASSEYPSGGPYEQYF. The CDR3 coding sequence is TGTGCCAGCAGTGAATACCCTAGCGGGGGGCCCTACGAGCAGTACTTC.

This clone was recorded many times. The J gene is TRBJ1-2, the V gene TRBV7-2, with D perhaps TRBD1 (5 bases). The V end was cut by 0 bases, the J end by 6 bases, with 14 bases between. Per germline, CDR1 SGHTA and CDR2 FQGNSA. The CDR3 consists of 15 residues. The CDR3 nucleotides are TGTGCCAGCAGCTTAGCGGTTAGGCCGGGGGATGGCTACACCTTC. Amino acid sequence: CASSLAVRPGDGYTF.

The CDR3 is CASGLSNNYGYTF. CDR3 in DNA: TGTGCCAGCGGGCTCTCCAATAACTATGGCTACACCTTC. The rearrangement links TRBV12-3 or TRBV12-4 to TRBJ1-2, with D unclear. This CDR3 is built from 13 residues. Trimming took 8 bases from V and 1 from J, leaving 11 bases between them.

J is TRBJ1-1 and V is TRBV5-5; a weak D match, TRBD1 (6 bases). V lost 4 bases and J lost 6, with 28 bases in between. The CDR3 covers 18 residues. The germline gives CDR1 SGHKS, CDR2 YYEKEE (reference sequence). This CDR3 reads CASSPRGAGEIRRAEAFF. The CDR3 nucleotides read TGTGCCAGCAGCCCTCGTGGGGCAGGGGAAATCCGACGGGCTGAAGCTTTCTTT.

The V gene is TRBV5-4, the J gene TRBJ2-3, with 7 bases matching TRBD2. Trimming removed 3 bases from V and 4 bases from J; junction bases left unmatched: 5. The germline CDR1 and CDR2 sequences are SGHNT and YYREEE (reference sequence). CDR3 length equals 14 residues. CDR3 in amino acids: CASSSRRESDTQYF. In DNA, the CDR3 is TGTGCCAGCAGCTCTCGGCGGGAGTCAGATACGCAGTATTTT.

This clone was observed a handful of times. The genes are TRBV7-2 and TRBJ2-1, with 8 bases aligning to TRBD2. Trimming cost V 4 bases and J 2 bases; bases outside gene matches: 4. Germline CDR1 reads SGHTA; CDR2 reads FQGNSA. The CDR3 runs 15 residues. The DNA of the CDR3 is TGTGCCAGCAGCTCCCTGACTAGCGCCTACAATGAGCAGTTCTTC. Translated, it gives CASSSLTSAYNEQFF.

V usage is TRBV3-1 (or the pseudogene TRBV3-2) and J usage is TRBJ2-5; unclear D gene. Per the germline V gene, CDR1 is LGHDT and CDR2 is YNNKEL (reference sequence). With 0 bases removed from V and 4 bases from J, the gap between germline ends came to 21 bases. The CDR3 covers 18 residues. The CDR3 reads CASSQDPLRLKGRETQYF. As DNA, the CDR3 is TGTGCCAGCAGCCAAGATCCTCTAAGACTCAAAGGTCGAGAGACCCAGTACTTC.

The chain links TRBV5-1 to TRBJ1-1; TRBD1 aligns across 12 bases. The CDR3 loop spans 15 amino acids. With 0 bases clipped from V and 7 bases from J, the junction kept 4 bases outside the gene matches. The germline V gene encodes CDR1 SGHRS and CDR2 YFSETQ. CDR3 bases: TGCGCCAGCAGCTTGGCGGGACAGGGGGCCGGTGAAGCTTTCTTT. This translates into CASSLAGQGAGEAFF.

The chain has TRBV11-3 and TRBJ1-6; D not resolved. Germline V lookup: CDR1 SGHNT, CDR2 YENEEA. V gave up 1 base and J gave up 8 bases, with 9 bases separating them. The CDR3 contains 14 residues. The CDR3 spells CASSLVPNYSPLHF. CDR3 DNA sequence: TGTGCCAGCAGCTTAGTTCCCAATTATTCACCCCTCCACTTT.

The gene calls are TRBV7-2 and TRBJ2-5, with a tentative D call TRBD2 (6 bases). V was cut by 5 bases and J by 4 bases, with 17 bases left in between. Germline CDR1 is SGHTA and CDR2 is FQGNSA. The CDR3 contains 15 residues. The CDR3 protein is CASSRNGAGGETQYF. DNA of the CDR3: TGTGCCAGCAGCAGGAATGGAGCCGGGGGAGAGACCCAGTACTTC.

The V and J genes are TRBV28 and TRBJ1-2; a weak D match, TRBD1 (5 bases). V shed 5 bases and J shed 7 bases, with 23 bases lying between them. The CDR3 runs to 16 residues. The V gene's germline CDR1 is MDHEN and CDR2 SYDVKM. The DNA of the CDR3 is TGTGCCAGCAGTCAACCCCCGGGACTGGGACCGAGTGGCTACACCTTC. Protein product: CASSQPPGLGPSGYTF.

The rearrangement uses TRBV20-1 and TRBJ1-2; possibly TRBD1 for D (6 bases). From germline, CDR1 is DFQATT and CDR2 SNEGSKA (reference sequence). V was cut by 2 bases and J by 8 bases, with 9 bases left in between. CDR3 length: 11 residues. The CDR3 DNA reads as TGCAGTGCTAGATTGGGGGCGGGCTACACCTTC. Translated, it gives CSARLGAGYTF.

The chain is built from TRBV7-3 and TRBJ1-2; TRBD1 matches at 7 bases. After removal of 1 base from V and 7 bases from J, the junction contained 3 bases not matched to a gene. Germline CDR1 and CDR2: SGHTA and FQGTGA. This CDR3 has 13 amino acids. The CDR3 here is CASSLRQGLGYTF. The CDR3 DNA sequence: TGTGCCAGCAGCTTAAGACAGGGCCTTGGCTACACCTTC. Full variable domain (missing parts from reference TRBV7-3 and TRBJ1-2): GAGVSQTPSNKVTEKGKYVELRCDPISGHTALYWYRQSLGQGPEFLIYFQGTGAADDSGLPNDRFFAVRPEGSVSTLKIQRTERGDSAVYLCASSLRQGLGYTFGSGTRLTVV.

In the case of this clone: Likely a read error: the CDR3 ends without its conserved phenylalanine or tryptophan. The limits of the CDR3 on the DNA are not certain, so only TCRdb's listed CDR3 is given. The chain joins TRBV18 to TRBJ1-1; the D call TRBD1 from the table was never checked on the DNA. Germline CDR1 is KGHSH and CDR2 is LQKENI. The CDR3 region is 11 residues in length, termini included. This CDR3 reads CASSPGQGLLI.

J is TRBJ2-5 and V is TRBV5-1; TRBD2 is a possible D gene (6 bases). Trimming removed 0 bases from V and 1 base from J, with 13 bases in between. This CDR3 is built from 16 residues. From germline, CDR1 is SGHRS and CDR2 YFSETQ. This CDR3 reads CASSLAASALQETQYF. In DNA, the CDR3 is TGCGCCAGCAGCTTGGCGGCTAGCGCCCTCCAAGAGACCCAGTACTTC.

The V call is TRBV6-6, the J call TRBJ1-5; D possibly corresponds to TRBD1 (5 bases). Deletions cut 7 bases from V and 6 bases from J, with 19 bases between. This CDR3 comprises 15 residues. The germline V gene encodes CDR1 MNHNY and CDR2 SVGAGI (reference sequence). CDR3 sequence (DNA): TGTGCCAGCAAAGGGGCGGGGCTTCGCGCTCAGCCCCAGCATTTT. It is translated as CASKGAGLRAQPQHF.

J is TRBJ1-2 and V is TRBV29-1; D unresolved. The CDR3 is 12 amino acids. The V end was cut by 7 bases, the J end by 0 bases, with 9 bases between. Per the germline V gene, CDR1 is SQVTM and CDR2 is ANQGSEA. In DNA, the CDR3 is TGCAGCGCCGGAGGCTCTAACTATGGCTACACCTTC. It specifies CSAGGSNYGYTF.

The chain recombines TRBV7-2 with TRBJ1-5, with D possibly matching TRBD1 (6 bases). This CDR3 has 16 residues. Looked up from germline, CDR1 is SGHTA and CDR2 is FQGNSA. V was cut by 2 bases and J by 0 bases, with 11 bases left in between. The CDR3 DNA sequence: TGTGCCAGCAGCTTATTGGGGACACTTAGCAATCAGCCCCAGCATTTT. Its translation: CASSLLGTLSNQPQHF.